This entry is about one T cell receptor beta chain. Original processing methods: Reference gene primers were amplified, and this amplification served to estimate nucleated cell counts. The data were produced by immunoSEQ multiplex PCR, yet TCRdb's version contains in-frame clones alone and is incomplete. V and J calls and clone size come straight from that table; D and trimming were deduced from the DNA. The sample lists roughly 290,000 clones; 85% to 90% were seen once. The data are from a study of blood T cell repertoires in COVID-19. The CDR3 is 21 amino acids. This chain uses TRBV21-1 with TRBJ2-1; the D call of TRBD2 is as the table states it, not checked on the DNA. TRBV21-1 is a pseudogene locus. The clonotype was recovered from a woman aged 18-29 years with acute COVID-19. The sample comprised PBMCs or T cells enriched from blood (not recorded which). CDR3 sequence (DNA): TGTGCCAGCAGCAAAGTCGGAAGGACTAGCGCATTTGTTCTCTCCTACAATGAGCAGTTCTTC. This sequence encodes CASSKVGRTSAFVLSYNEQFF.